Presented here are 20 T cell receptor beta chains from one specimen sequenced in a study of cytomegalovirus exposure and HLA in healthy donors. Sequencing was performed with immunoSEQ multiplex PCR; in TCRdb, only in-frame clones are kept and a portion is missing. The sample includes about 140,000 clones, around 90% of them seen just once. The sample comprised PBMCs. These receptors originate from a woman between 18 and 30 years old in good health and CMV-seropositive.

This chain connects TRBV2 to TRBJ2-1; 9 nucleotides agree with TRBD1. CDR3 length: 14 amino acids. CDR1 is SNHLY and CDR2 is FYNNEI in the germline V gene. V dropped 9 bases and J dropped 8; count of bases not matched to a gene: 11. The chain's CDR3 is CARTGTGIGHEQFF. The CDR3 DNA follows: TGTGCCAGGACCGGGACAGGGATTGGCCATGAGCAGTTCTTC. The whole variable domain, filled in from reference TRBV2 and TRBJ2-1, reads EPEVTQTPSHQVTQMGQEVILRCVPISNHLYFYWYRQILGQKVEFLVSFYNNEISEKSEIFDDQFSVERPDGSNFTLKIRSTKLEDSAMYFCARTGTGIGHEQFFGPGTRLTVL.

The CDR3 DNA reads as TGTGCCAGCAGCTTTGCCAGGGGGCCCGGAAACACCATATATTTT. Its protein is CASSFARGPGNTIYF. The J gene is TRBJ1-3, the V gene TRBV7-3, with 8 bases aligning to TRBD1. This CDR3 comprises 15 residues. V gave up 3 bases and J gave up 4 bases; unmatched junction bases: 5. The germline CDR1 and CDR2 sequences are SGHTA and FQGTGA.

This rearrangement joins TRBV7-2 to TRBJ2-1; 9 bases agree with TRBD1. The trim removed 5 bases at V and 12 bases at J, leaving 14 bases unmatched. This CDR3 contains 15 residues. The V gene's germline CDR1 is SGHTA and CDR2 FQGNSA. The CDR3 nucleotides read TGTGCCAGCAGCCGTTTAGGACAGGGGACGTTAGGGCAGTTCTTC. It is translated as CASSRLGQGTLGQFF.

The chain carries TRBV10-3 and TRBJ1-2, with a possible D match to TRBD1 (6 bases). CDR1 and CDR2 from the germline V gene are ENHRY and SYGVKD. CDR3 length: 14 residues. The V gene lost 0 bases and the J gene lost 3 bases, with 8 bases spanning the gap. The chain's CDR3 is CAISESGGDYGYTF. The CDR3 DNA sequence: TGTGCCATCAGTGAGTCTGGGGGCGACTATGGCTACACCTTC.

The CDR3: CASSPRPSTEYTQYF. The CDR3 nucleotides are TGTGCCAGCAGTCCACGCCCCTCCACAGAATATACGCAGTATTTT. The rearrangement joins TRBV28 to TRBJ2-3; D ambiguous. This CDR3 region has 15 residues. Germline lookup yields CDR1 MDHEN and CDR2 SYDVKM. V was trimmed by 5 bases and J by 7 bases, leaving 19 bases between them.

J is TRBJ1-5 and V is TRBV2; 11 bases fit TRBD1. Germline V lookup: CDR1 SNHLY, CDR2 FYNNEI. The CDR3 is made up of 16 amino acids. The V gene end was trimmed by 5 bases and the J gene end by 7 bases; junction bases not matched to a gene: 10. CDR3 bases: TGTGCCAGCAGTTACTCTTCGGGACAGGGGGGCCAGCCCCAGCATTTT. Protein: CASSYSSGQGGQPQHF.

The rearrangement uses TRBV6-5 and TRBJ2-7; 8 bases are shared with TRBD1. The V gene's germline CDR1 is MNHEY and CDR2 SVGAGI. The CDR3 runs 13 residues. Trimming removed 5 bases from V and 6 bases from J; junction bases left unmatched: 6. CDR3 DNA: TGTGCCAGCAGTCGGACAGGGTTAGGCGAGCAGTACTTC. Protein product: CASSRTGLGEQYF.

The CDR3 DNA sequence: TGTGCCAGCTCACCCCCTAGCGGGAAGGAGACCCAGTACTTC. Its translation: CASSPPSGKETQYF. The chain uses TRBV18 and TRBJ2-5; TRBD2 aligns across 9 bases. The germline CDR1 and CDR2 sequences are KGHSH and LQKENI. The CDR3 extends over 14 amino acids. After removal of 3 bases from V and 5 bases from J, the junction contained 4 bases not matched to a gene.

The CDR3 DNA sequence: TGCGCCAGCAGCCAGAGGGCGGGAGGCAATCAGCCCCAGCATTTT. Protein: CASSQRAGGNQPQHF. The chain is built from TRBV4-1 and TRBJ1-5; no definite D call. Trimming removed 3 bases at V and 2 bases at J, with 11 bases between. Germline V lookup: CDR1 MGHRA, CDR2 YSYEKL. This CDR3 has 15 amino acids.

This CDR3 reads CASSYSWRHSGNTIYF. The CDR3 coding sequence is TGTGCCAGCAGTTACTCTTGGCGACACTCTGGAAACACCATATATTTT. The chain carries TRBV6-5 and TRBJ1-3; D not certain. V was pared by 0 bases and J by 0 bases, with 9 bases between. The CDR3 has 16 amino acids. The germline gives CDR1 MNHEY, CDR2 SVGAGI.

This clone has just a few counts. V usage is TRBV19 and J usage is TRBJ1-6; D may be TRBD1 (5 bases). This CDR3 has 13 residues. Germline V gene data show CDR1 as LNHDA and CDR2 as SQIVND (reference sequence). The V gene lost 9 bases and the J gene lost 9 bases, with 15 bases spanning the gap. The CDR3 reads CASQTAGRSPLHF. DNA for the CDR3: TGTGCCAGCCAGACAGCGGGACGTTCACCCCTCCACTTT.

The CDR3 DNA follows: TGTGCCAGCAGTGCCAAGGGACTAGCGGGATTCAATGAGCAGTTCTTC. Translation gives CASSAKGLAGFNEQFF. The rearrangement links TRBV25-1 to TRBJ2-1; 13 positions match TRBD2. The CDR3 loop spans 16 amino acids. Trimming removed 4 bases from V and 6 bases from J; junction bases left unmatched: 6. The germline V gene has CDR1 MGHDK and CDR2 SYGVNS.

This clone was observed a handful of times. The rearrangement links TRBV10-2 to TRBJ2-7, with 11 bases aligning to TRBD2. CDR3 size: 14 residues. Germline V gene data show CDR1 as WSHSY and CDR2 as SAAADI. J gave up 6 bases and V 6 bases, and 7 bases lay outside the gene matches. The CDR3: CASSPSGRSGEQYF. DNA for the CDR3: TGCGCCAGCAGCCCTAGCGGGAGGAGCGGCGAGCAGTACTTC.

The chain recombines TRBV7-3 with TRBJ2-5; 7 bases line up with TRBD1. CDR1 is SGHTA, CDR2 FQGTGA, per germline. Germline trimming cut 1 base from V and 4 bases from J; bases unmatched to any gene: 9. The CDR3 runs to 16 residues. The CDR3 nucleotides are TGTGCCAGCAGCTTAAAAGGGGGCCGGGTTAGAGAGACCCAGTACTTC. As protein: CASSLKGGRVRETQYF.

DNA of the CDR3: TGTGCCAGCAGCTTGGGGACTAGCGGGAGGTGGGATACGCAGTATTTT. This sequence encodes CASSLGTSGRWDTQYF. The rearrangement uses TRBV7-6 and TRBJ2-3, with 15 bases that match TRBD2. Germline lookup yields CDR1 SGHVS and CDR2 FNYEAQ. The CDR3 loop spans 16 amino acids. The V segment lost 3 bases and the J segment 6 bases; nucleotides outside the gene matches: 4.

This chain links TRBV30 with TRBJ2-1; 10 bases fit TRBD2. V gave up 5 bases and J gave up 9 bases; unmatched junction bases: 10. The CDR3 has 14 residues. Germline CDR1 and CDR2: GTSNPN and SVGIG (reference sequence). The CDR3 nucleotides are TGTGCCTGGGGGACTAGCGTTTGGTCCGGTGAGCAGTTCTTC. Translating it yields CAWGTSVWSGEQFF.

The CDR3 DNA follows: TGTGCCAGCCTCTTGACAGGGTCGTACACTGAAGCTTTCTTT. It yields the protein CASLLTGSYTEAFF. The gene calls are TRBV28 and TRBJ1-1; TRBD1 matches 7 bases. In germline, CDR1 is MDHEN, CDR2 SYDVKM. CDR3 length equals 14 residues. V shed 8 bases and J 3 bases; nucleotides not matched to a gene: 9.

The chain couples TRBV5-4 to TRBJ1-1, with 8 positions matching TRBD1. The length of the CDR3 is 18 residues. The J segment lost 5 bases and the V segment lost 4 bases, leaving 19 bases of the junction unmatched. Germline assignment: CDR1 SGHNT and CDR2 YYREEE (reference sequence). CDR3 DNA sequence: TGTGCCAGCAGCCGGACAGGGACAGGCGTACTCCCCCAAACTGAAGCTTTCTTT. It translates to CASSRTGTGVLPQTEAFF.

The rearrangement uses TRBV27 and TRBJ2-7; TRBD2 aligns across 7 bases. CDR3 length: 12 residues. V lost 5 bases and J lost 5; bases outside the gene matches: 3. Per germline, CDR1 MNHEY and CDR2 SMNVEV (reference sequence). DNA of the CDR3: TGTGCCAGCAGTGGACTAGGTCACGAGCAGTACTTC. Its translation is CASSGLGHEQYF.

The chain is built from TRBV18 and TRBJ1-3; D might be TRBD1 (5 bases). The germline V gene has CDR1 KGHSH and CDR2 LQKENI. CDR3 length equals 16 residues. V was pared by 5 bases and J by 0 bases, with 14 bases between. The CDR3 DNA is TGTGCCAGCTCAGCTCAGGGCACTCACTCTGGAAACACCATATATTTT. Its translation: CASSAQGTHSGNTIYF.